This T cell receptor (beta chain) comes out of a study of T cells in Graves' hyperthyroidism and ophthalmopathy. TCR beta CDR3 regions were amplified from RNA. The TCR CDR3 first-round RT-PCR relied on the HTBI primer set. TCRdb re-derived calls from the multiplex PCR reads in MiXCR, one entry per CDR3 protein. The data contain 650,000 to 800,000 distinct CDR3 sequences, less than 45% of them singletons. Concerning this clonotype itself: Its antigen is unknown.

Study observations and caveats: In blood, most of the thyroid clonotypes expanded above 0.001 were also present. A model of 13 V-J features distinguished ophthalmopathy from stable hyperthyroidism. The model anticipated ophthalmopathy a median around six months pre-onset.

The CDR3 has 14 amino acids. V shed 0 bases and J shed 5 bases, with 11 bases lying between them. CDR1 is SGHRS, CDR2 YFSETQ, per germline. The sample was peripheral blood or thyroid tissue (not recorded which). The TCR originated in an adult man with Graves' disease, either hyperthyroidism or ophthalmopathy (not recorded which). V gene TRBV5-1 combines with J gene TRBJ1-1; D gene ambiguous. CDR3 in DNA: TGCGCCAGCAGCTTGGCCCCCTCTAGGACTGAAGCTTTCTTT. As protein: CASSLAPSRTEAFF.